Presented here are 30 T cell receptor beta chains from one specimen sequenced in a study of T cells after posttransplantation cyclophosphamide (dated by TCRdb to about 2016). The library was obtained by the immunoSEQ multiplex PCR assay. Drawn from immuneACCESS, this table holds only the in-frame rearrangements with V and J called that TCRdb kept. Clones are partly lost; checked studies trace under half to an unresolved V gene and leave the rest unexplained. This sample was tabulated with approximately 40,000 clones, among which there are no singletons. Of the sample, 2% to 3% falls within the top ten clones. Sequencing input: PBMCs. Receptors originate from a man aged 35 to 55 in good health, CMV-negative, and a related stem cell transplant donor.

This clone was recorded at least ten times. J is TRBJ2-1 and V is TRBV15, with 11 bases matching TRBD2. V lost 8 bases to trimming and J lost 9 bases; unmatched junction nucleotides: 12. From germline, CDR1 is LNHNV and CDR2 YYDKDF (reference sequence). The CDR3 has 15 residues. As DNA, the CDR3 is TGTGCCACCTCCCTACTAGCGGGAGCTCTCAGTGAGCAGTTCTTC. Translating it yields CATSLLAGALSEQFF.

This clone was found many times. This chain joins TRBV5-1 and TRBJ1-4; no clear D. Germline CDR1 SGHRS, CDR2 YFSETQ. The CDR3 consists of 13 residues. The germline V and J ends were trimmed by 4 bases and 5 bases, with 9 bases remaining between them. The CDR3 protein is CASSPGPNEKLFF. The CDR3 nucleotides read TGCGCCAGCAGCCCTGGGCCCAATGAAAAACTGTTTTTT.

In DNA form, the CDR3 reads TGTGCCATCAACGGCAATTCGGGGGAGCAGTACTTC. Translation: CAINGNSGEQYF. This chain connects TRBV10-3 to TRBJ2-5; TRBD2 might be the D (6 bases). Per the germline V gene, CDR1 is ENHRY and CDR2 is SYGVKD. V shed 7 bases and J shed 11 bases, with 17 bases lying between them. The CDR3 sequence is 12 residues long.

This clone was counted at least ten times. The chain links TRBV13 to TRBJ2-1, with TRBD1 as a possible D gene (6 bases). Germline CDR1 is PRHDT and CDR2 is FYEKMQ (reference sequence). CDR3 length: 16 residues. V was pared by 5 bases and J by 0 bases, with 14 bases between. The CDR3 DNA is TGTGCCAGCAGCCGGCAAGCAGGGGTCTCCTACAATGAGCAGTTCTTC. This encodes CASSRQAGVSYNEQFF.

This clone was observed a few times. This chain connects TRBV7-3 to TRBJ2-3; 10 bases are a match to TRBD2. V shed 5 bases and J 8 bases; nucleotides not matched to a gene: 10. The CDR3 runs 15 residues. The germline gives CDR1 SGHTA, CDR2 FQGTGA. The CDR3 DNA sequence: TGTGCCAGCAGCCCGGCCCTAGCGGGAGAGGGTACGCAGTATTTT. It encodes CASSPALAGEGTQYF. Combining the CDR3 with reference TRBV7-3 and TRBJ2-3 gives the whole variable domain GAGVSQTPSNKVTEKGKYVELRCDPISGHTALYWYRQSLGQGPEFLIYFQGTGAADDSGLPNDRFFAVRPEGSVSTLKIQRTERGDSAVYLCASSPALAGEGTQYFGPGTRLTVL.

The gene calls are TRBV27 and TRBJ2-3, with D maybe TRBD2 (5 bases). The ends were cut back, 2 bases at V and 3 bases at J, with 15 bases in the middle. The length of the CDR3 is 16 residues. Germline lookup yields CDR1 MNHEY and CDR2 SMNVEV (reference sequence). The CDR3 region is CASSLGPGMETDTQYF. CDR3 coding DNA: TGTGCCAGCAGTTTAGGTCCGGGGATGGAGACAGATACGCAGTATTTT.

This clone showed up many times. The V call is TRBV10-2, the J call TRBJ2-1; TRBD2 aligns across 9 bases. There are 13 residues in the CDR3. CDR1 and CDR2 (germline): WSHSY, SAAADI. Trimming at V came to 8 bases and at J to 7 bases, leaving 6 bases not matched to a gene. CDR3 sequence (DNA): TGCGCCAGCCTGGCGGGGGGGAGGAATGAGCAGTTCTTC. It translates to CASLAGGRNEQFF.

In this sample, this clone turned up many times. This chain links TRBV18 with TRBJ2-7; tentatively, D is TRBD1 (6 bases). CDR1 is KGHSH, CDR2 LQKENI, per germline. Between the trimmed V and J ends, which lost 6 bases and 5 bases, there was a span of 11 bases. The CDR3 runs to 12 residues. CDR3: CASSQGLDEQYV. The DNA of the CDR3 is TGTGCCAGCTCGCAGGGGCTGGACGAGCAGTACGTC.

This clone was observed many times. The chain employs TRBV6-1 and TRBJ2-7; TRBD2 agrees at 7 bases. Germline lookup yields CDR1 MNHNS and CDR2 SASEGT. This CDR3 contains 14 residues. V lost 3 bases to trimming and J lost 6 bases; unmatched junction nucleotides: 8. CDR3 amino acids: CASSEIKSGAEQYF. The CDR3 DNA is TGTGCCAGCAGTGAGATTAAGAGCGGGGCCGAGCAGTACTTC.

The V call is TRBV6-5, the J call TRBJ2-3, with 12 bases that match TRBD2. CDR3 length: 15 amino acids. Germline lookup yields CDR1 MNHEY and CDR2 SVGAGI. The V gene end was trimmed by 6 bases and the J gene end by 4 bases; junction bases not matched to a gene: 5. The CDR3 nucleotides read TGTGCCAGCAGGACTAGCGGGGGTTCTTCAGATACGCAGTATTTT. It specifies CASRTSGGSSDTQYF.

This clone was detected many times. V gene TRBV18 combines with J gene TRBJ1-4; the match to TRBD1 covers 9 bases. The germline CDR1 and CDR2 sequences are KGHSH and LQKENI. V lost 2 bases to trimming and J lost 1 base; unmatched junction nucleotides: 11. The CDR3 covers 19 residues. In DNA, the CDR3 is TGTGCCAGCTCACCATCCCGACAGGGGGTTTCGGGAACTAATGAAAAACTGTTTTTT. Translated: CASSPSRQGVSGTNEKLFF.

This clone was recorded at least ten times. V and J are TRBV19 and TRBJ1-1; TRBD1 might be the D (6 bases). The length of the CDR3 is 16 residues. In germline, CDR1 is LNHDA, CDR2 SQIVND (reference sequence). Trimming took off 3 bases at V and 3 bases at J, with 17 bases between the two ends. The CDR3 spells CASSMGGPFGYTEAFF. In DNA, the CDR3 is TGTGCCAGTAGTATGGGGGGGCCCTTCGGGTACACTGAAGCTTTCTTT.

CDR3 loop: CASSEGRGTEAFF. The CDR3 region has the DNA TGTGCCAGCAGTGAAGGCCGGGGCACTGAAGCTTTCTTT. The chain joins TRBV6-1 to TRBJ1-1; D gene uncertain. The ends were cut back, 1 base at V and 4 bases at J, with 7 bases in the middle. The CDR3 is 13 amino acids. Looked up from germline, CDR1 is MNHNS and CDR2 is SASEGT.

The chain carries TRBV6-1 and TRBJ2-5, with TRBD2 matching 13 bases. This CDR3 has 13 residues. J lost 9 bases, V lost 4 bases, and 2 bases had no gene match. Germline values: CDR1 MNHNS, CDR2 SASEGT. CDR3 loop: CASSGTSGGAQYF. For the CDR3, the DNA is TGTGCCAGCAGTGGAACTAGCGGGGGGGCCCAGTACTTC.

The sample holds many counts of this clone. The CDR3 loop reads CASGSPGRNTEAFF. CDR3 in DNA: TGTGCTAGTGGGTCCCCAGGGCGGAACACTGAAGCTTTCTTT. The genes are TRBV12-5 and TRBJ1-1, with D perhaps matching TRBD1 (5 bases). Between the trimmed V and J ends, which lost 6 bases and 1 base, there was a span of 12 bases. The germline gives CDR1 LGHNT, CDR2 FRNRAP. The CDR3 totals 14 residues.

J is TRBJ1-5 and V is TRBV19; 9 bases align to TRBD1. Germline trimming cut 3 bases from V and 4 bases from J; bases unmatched to any gene: 7. Per the germline V gene, CDR1 is LNHDA and CDR2 is SQIVND (reference sequence). CDR3 length: 16 residues. The CDR3 coding sequence is TGTGCCAGTAGTATCCTTGGGGGGACAGGGAATCAGCCCCAGCATTTT. Translation: CASSILGGTGNQPQHF.

This clone was seen ten or more times. The chain employs TRBV14 and TRBJ1-2; D uncertain. V was cut by 1 base and J by 5 bases, with 11 bases left in between. The CDR3 runs 14 residues. CDR1 and CDR2 from the germline V gene are SGHDN and FVKESK. The CDR3 reads CASSQGVLNYGYTF. CDR3 in DNA: TGTGCCAGCAGCCAAGGAGTTCTTAATTATGGCTACACCTTC.

In this sample, this clone turned up many times. The chain carries TRBV10-3 and TRBJ2-7; no reliable D call. Germline CDR1 is ENHRY and CDR2 is SYGVKD. The ends were cut back, 0 bases at V and 6 bases at J, with 9 bases in the middle. CDR3 length: 13 residues. This chain's CDR3 is CAISESTRFEQYV. Written as DNA, the CDR3 is TGTGCCATCAGTGAGTCGACGCGGTTCGAGCAGTACGTC.

The chain combines TRBV25-1 with TRBJ2-3, with D possibly matching TRBD1 (5 bases). The CDR3 totals 14 residues. The germline V gene encodes CDR1 MGHDK and CDR2 SYGVNS. The V end was cut by 5 bases, the J end by 7 bases, with 16 bases between. The CDR3 spells CASSSPIRANTQYF. For the CDR3, the DNA is TGTGCCAGCAGTTCCCCTATCAGGGCTAATACGCAGTATTTT. The variable domain in full, completed from reference TRBV25-1 and TRBJ2-3, reads EADIYQTPRYLVIGTGKKITLECSQTMGHDKMYWYQQDPGMELHLIHYSYGVNSTEKGDLSSESTVSRIRTEHFPLTLESARPSHTSQYLCASSSPIRANTQYFGPGTRLTVL.

This clone came up many times. This chain connects TRBV6-5 to TRBJ1-6; D is uncertain. Germline CDR1 reads MNHEY; CDR2 reads SVGAGI. The CDR3 loop spans 15 amino acids. Deletions cut 5 bases from V and 9 bases from J, with 17 bases between. The CDR3 loop reads CASSSRVSLPSPLHF. The CDR3, as DNA: TGTGCCAGCAGTAGCCGGGTCAGCCTGCCTTCACCCCTCCACTTT.

This clone was detected ten times or more. The chain is built from TRBV6-5 and TRBJ2-2; D possibly corresponds to TRBD2 (6 bases). This CDR3 has 16 amino acids. CDR1 is MNHEY, CDR2 SVGAGI, per germline. Trimming stripped 2 bases from V and 1 base from J, with 11 bases between. CDR3 region: CASSYIPSENTGELFF. CDR3 nucleotide sequence: TGTGCCAGCAGTTACATTCCTAGCGAGAACACCGGGGAGCTGTTTTTT.

This clone was observed many times. The chain carries TRBV9 and TRBJ2-1; D is possibly TRBD1 (7 bases). V lost 0 bases, J lost 4 bases, and 11 bases lay in between. Looked up from germline, CDR1 is SGDLS and CDR2 is YYNGEE. The CDR3 contains 15 residues. In DNA, the CDR3 is TGTGCCAGCAGCGTAGAGCCAGGGGGGTACAATGAGCAGTTCTTC. It encodes CASSVEPGGYNEQFF.

This clone was counted many times. The chain links TRBV7-9 to TRBJ1-1; D is ambiguous. Looked up from germline, CDR1 is SEHNR and CDR2 is FQNEAQ (reference sequence). The CDR3 length is 15 residues. V lost 0 bases to trimming and J lost 0 bases, with 8 bases between them. The CDR3 nucleotides read TGTGCCAGCAGCTTAGCGCGAGGGTTGAACACTGAAGCTTTCTTT. Protein product: CASSLARGLNTEAFF. The whole variable domain, remainder taken from reference TRBV7-9 and TRBJ1-1, is DTGVSQNPRHKITKRGQNVTFRCDPISEHNRLYWYRQTLGQGPEFLTYFQNEAQLEKSRLLSDRFSAERPKGSFSTLEIQRTEQGDSAMYLCASSLARGLNTEAFFGQGTRLTVV.

At least ten counts were recorded for this clone. The chain joins TRBV6-5 to TRBJ2-7, with unresolved D. The CDR3 runs to 13 residues. V lost 4 bases and J lost 6, with 13 bases in between. Germline CDR1 is MNHEY and CDR2 is SVGAGI. CDR3: CASSSIPGSEQYV. The CDR3 nucleotides read TGTGCCAGCAGTTCCATTCCCGGGTCCGAGCAGTACGTC.

This clone was counted a few times. The chain has TRBV18 and TRBJ2-5; 13 nucleotides align to TRBD2. The germline V gene has CDR1 KGHSH and CDR2 LQKENI. This CDR3 contains 15 residues. V lost 2 bases and J lost 8; bases outside the gene matches: 5. CDR3 nucleotide sequence: TGTGCCAGCTCACCAGACGGGACTAGCGGGAACACCCAGTACTTC. Translation: CASSPDGTSGNTQYF.

Many counts were recorded for this clone. The CDR3 bases are TGCGCCAGCAGCTTCCCGGACAGGGAGGGAACTGAAGCTTTCTTT. As protein: CASSFPDREGTEAFF. The chain recombines TRBV5-1 with TRBJ1-1, with 8 nucleotides matching TRBD1. This CDR3 comprises 15 residues. Trimming took 2 bases from V and 5 from J; bases not matched to a gene: 8. CDR1 is SGHRS, CDR2 YFSETQ, per germline. The whole variable domain, filled in from reference TRBV5-1 and TRBJ1-1, reads KAGVTQTPRYLIKTRGQQVTLSCSPISGHRSVSWYQQTPGQGLQFLFEYFSETQRNKGNFPGRFSGRQFSNSRSEMNVSTLELGDSALYLCASSFPDREGTEAFFGQGTRLTVV.

The V call is TRBV7-3, the J call TRBJ2-3; 10 positions match TRBD2. The J segment lost 5 bases and the V segment lost 2 bases, leaving 4 bases of the junction unmatched. Germline V gene data show CDR1 as SGHTA and CDR2 as FQGTGA. This CDR3 has 15 residues. The CDR3 DNA reads as TGTGCCAGCAGCTTACTAGCGGGAGATGGAGATACGCAGTATTTT. Its translation is CASSLLAGDGDTQYF.

The CDR3 protein is CASSLSGADTQYF. The CDR3 nucleotides read TGCGCCAGCAGCTTGTCGGGGGCAGATACGCAGTATTTT. This sequence joins TRBV5-1 and TRBJ2-3, with D possibly TRBD2 on 6 matching bases. Germline V gene lookup returns CDR1 SGHRS and CDR2 YFSETQ. CDR3 length: 13 amino acids. V shed 1 base and J shed 4 bases, with 7 bases lying between them. Using reference TRBV5-1 and TRBJ2-3 for the parts outside the CDR3, the full variable domain is KAGVTQTPRYLIKTRGQQVTLSCSPISGHRSVSWYQQTPGQGLQFLFEYFSETQRNKGNFPGRFSGRQFSNSRSEMNVSTLELGDSALYLCASSLSGADTQYFGPGTRLTVL.

This clone was counted many times. V is TRBV18 and J is TRBJ1-6; maybe TRBD1 (6 bases). V was cut by 3 bases and J by 8 bases, with 14 bases left in between. The germline V gene encodes CDR1 KGHSH and CDR2 LQKENI. The CDR3 is made up of 15 amino acids. CDR3 residues: CASSPDQGYDSPLHF. DNA for the CDR3: TGTGCCAGCTCACCCGACCAGGGGTATGATTCACCCCTCCACTTT.

The sample holds many counts of this clone. V is TRBV19 and J is TRBJ2-7; 7 bases are a match to TRBD1. Germline CDR1 reads LNHDA; CDR2 reads SQIVND (reference sequence). V was clipped by 5 bases and J by 2 bases; unmatched bases: 9. The CDR3 is 15 amino acids. The CDR3 sequence is CASSAVTGNAYEQYF. CDR3 DNA: TGTGCCAGTAGTGCGGTGACAGGGAACGCCTACGAGCAGTACTTC.